This TCR beta chain was sequenced for a study (dated by TCRdb to between 2014 and 2016). Background for the entire study: Whether tumor-infiltrating Tregs in breast cancer are recruited from blood Tregs or converted in situ from other CD4+ T cell subsets was tested. Here is what the overall study found, with its caveats: Validation in the larger cohort was restricted to a single TCR beta V-J rearrangement rather than whole repertoires. Tumor memory CD4+ T cell TCR gene usage was found to cluster with blood and lymph node memory CD4+ cells and with lymph node naive CD4+ cells. The greatest overlap of tumor-infiltrating Treg TCR alpha and beta sequences was observed with tumor naive CD4+ T cells, followed by blood naive CD4+ T cells.

This clonotype is termed medium-sized (0.01 to 0.1%). Its antigen has not been determined. It has no much larger one-base neighbor in the sample; base qualities were not kept. Reading from cysteine to phenylalanine, the CDR3 counts 13 amino acids. The only DNA kept is the CDR3, 39 bases in frame from the first base. The germline V gene gives CDR1 as SQVTM and CDR2 as ANQGSEA. At the junction V is shortened by 4 bases and J by 1 base; bases outside the gene matches: 1. CD4+CD25+CD127-/low cells were isolated as Tregs. Tregs, naive and memory CD4+ T cells from tumor, blood and ipsilateral draining lymph nodes of a handful of breast cancer patients underwent full-length TCR alpha and beta sequencing. Tumor tissue and lymph nodes from ipsilateral axillary dissection were perfused with PBS, minced and digested with collagenase I and hyaluronidase. Ficoll density gradient centrifugation was used to isolate mononuclear cells from lymph nodes or from approximately 50 ml of peripheral blood. Sorted cell populations were confirmed by FACS to exceed 90% purity.

Full-length TCR variable regions were amplified by 5' RACE PCR with constant-region reverse primers, followed by semi-nested PCR with Nested Universal Primer A. Using the ReliaPrep RNA Cell Miniprep System, total RNA was extracted, and the SMARTer RACE 5'/3' Kit was then used to reverse transcribe the RNA into 5'RACE-ready cDNA. Multiplex adaptors were used to barcode the full-length TCR alpha and beta libraries, which were then sequenced on an Illumina MiSeq. For the original study's pipeline: For each of nine subset-tissue groups, sequencing data from the five patients were pooled, and the groups were compared by unsupervised clustering of TCR gene usage. Repertoire similarity was calculated with the Morisita-Horn index, weighting shared sequences by their contribution to each repertoire. The public reads were quality trimmed at Q25 with fastp and then assembled into clones with MiXCR by TCRdb, keeping productive beta chains. Each entry merges the rows of one CDR3 protein and shows their most common DNA and genes. These V and J calls derive from TCRdb rather than the authors' analysis. The sample profile shows 10,000 to 13,000 distinct CDR3 sequences; 17% of them were found once. The leading ten clones occupy 3.8% of the sample.

The sequence links TRBV29-1 to TRBJ2-7; 10 central nucleotides agree with TRBD2. Material: Tregs sorted from a lymph node. The sequence was collected from a female donor with breast cancer. At the DNA level, the sequence is TGCAGCGTTGGGGGACTAGCGTCCTACGAGCAGTACTTC. The resulting protein is CSVGGLASYEQYF.